This entry lists 13 T cell receptor beta chains sequenced from one sample in a study of OX40 agonist ivuxolimab in advanced cancers. Sequenced by immunoSEQ multiplex PCR; TCRdb stores in-frame clones only, minus some. The data show 87,000 or so clones, with around 87% seen just once and around 1.5% held by the top ten. Sample: CD4+ or CD8+ T cells sorted from blood, taken in a trial of the OX40 agonist ivuxolimab. The receptors were sampled from an adult with an advanced solid tumor such as melanoma, head and neck, liver or kidney cancer.

The V gene is TRBV19, the J gene TRBJ2-5; D tentatively reads TRBD1 or TRBD2 (5 bases each). The length of the CDR3 is 14 residues. Germline lookup yields CDR1 LNHDA and CDR2 SQIVND (reference sequence). V shed 5 bases and J shed 1 base, with 11 bases lying between them. In DNA form, the CDR3 reads TGTGCCAGTAGTCAGGGAGCCTTCCAAGAGACCCAGTACTTC. Protein: CASSQGAFQETQYF.

The rearrangement links TRBV4-3 to TRBJ2-1, with 8 bases aligning to TRBD2. CDR1 is LGHNA and CDR2 is YSLEER in the germline V gene. The V gene end was trimmed by 0 bases and the J gene end by 0 bases; junction bases not matched to a gene: 4. CDR3 size: 17 residues. CDR3 protein: CASSQDPAGASYNEQFF. The CDR3 nucleotides read TGCGCCAGCAGCCAAGATCCAGCGGGAGCCTCCTACAATGAGCAGTTCTTC.

The chain carries TRBV5-5 and TRBJ1-6; tentative D call: TRBD1 (5 bases). Germline CDR1 SGHKS, CDR2 YYEKEE (reference sequence). The CDR3 covers 15 residues. The V and J ends lost 4 bases and 6 bases respectively, with 14 bases between them. This CDR3 is CASSPRDGTNSPLHF. The CDR3 bases are TGTGCCAGCAGCCCACGGGACGGGACTAATTCACCCCTCCACTTT.

V usage is TRBV10-2 and J usage is TRBJ2-1, with a weak D call TRBD1 (5 bases). Per germline, CDR1 WSHSY and CDR2 SAAADI. The V end was cut by 6 bases, the J end by 0 bases, with 15 bases between. The CDR3 is made up of 16 amino acids. The DNA of the CDR3 is TGCGCCAGCAGGATCAGGGCCCCCAACTCCTACAATGAGCAGTTCTTC. This encodes CASRIRAPNSYNEQFF.

A few counts support this clone. Written as DNA, the CDR3 is TGTGCCAGCAGCGAGATCCGGGCTGACACTGAAGCTTTCTTT. This sequence encodes CASSEIRADTEAFF. The chain employs TRBV9 and TRBJ1-1; no reliable D call. CDR1 is SGDLS and CDR2 is YYNGEE in the germline V gene. Between the trimmed V and J ends, which lost 3 bases and 3 bases, there was a span of 12 bases. The CDR3 totals 14 residues.

This rearrangement joins TRBV2 to TRBJ1-3, with D uncertain. CDR1 SNHLY and CDR2 FYNNEI come from the germline V gene. The CDR3 is 15 residues long. Trimming pared 2 bases from V and 1 base from J, leaving 9 bases between. CDR3 in DNA: TGTGCCAGCAGTGAAAAGACATATTCTGGAAACACCATATATTTT. Protein product: CASSEKTYSGNTIYF.

This clone was seen only once. The genes are TRBV10-1 and TRBJ1-2; perhaps TRBD1 as D (5 bases). V shed 0 bases and J shed 4 bases, with 18 bases lying between them. Germline lookup yields CDR1 WNHNN and CDR2 SYGVQD (reference sequence). This CDR3 is 17 amino acids long. The CDR3 DNA reads TGCGCCAGCAGTGAGTCGTTTACTACGAAGACAGTCTATGGCTACACCTTC. It specifies CASSESFTTKTVYGYTF.

Only one count was recorded for this clone. The chain links TRBV7-2 to TRBJ1-1; no reliable D call. V lost 4 bases and J lost 1, with 13 bases in between. The CDR3 runs 15 residues. Germline-derived CDR1 and CDR2 are SGHTA and FQGNSA. Written as DNA, the CDR3 is TGTGCCAGCAGCTCCTCATCCCACAAGAACACTGAAGCTTTCTTT. It is translated as CASSSSSHKNTEAFF.

V gene TRBV7-9 combines with J gene TRBJ2-3, with D unclear. The CDR3 loop spans 15 amino acids. Trimming removed 1 base at V and 0 bases at J, with 8 bases between. The germline V gene has CDR1 SEHNR and CDR2 FQNEAQ (reference sequence). The chain's CDR3 is CASSLVLGSTDTQYF. CDR3 DNA: TGTGCCAGCAGCTTAGTTCTGGGTAGCACAGATACGCAGTATTTT.

Concerning this clone: This sample includes further DNA sequences coding for the same CDR3. The rearrangement links TRBV7-9 to TRBJ2-7; possibly TRBD1 for D (5 bases). Germline loops: CDR1 SEHNR, CDR2 FQNEAQ (reference sequence). The CDR3 contains 15 residues. V lost 5 bases and J 4 bases, leaving 18 bases between the germline ends. The CDR3 reads CASSPTWGGGYEQYF. The CDR3 DNA follows: TGTGCCAGCAGCCCCACCTGGGGCGGTGGTTACGAGCAGTACTTC.

V and J are TRBV7-2 and TRBJ2-5, with D unresolved. The DNA end is a closer match to TRBJ2-7, so the J assignment may be wrong. The CDR3 length is 14 residues. Germline V CDR1 and CDR2: SGHTA, FQGNSA. CDR3 DNA: TGTGCCAGCAGCTCAGTGGCGGCCTCCTACGAGCAGTACTTC. Translation: CASSSVAASYEQYF.

This chain connects TRBV10-3 to TRBJ1-1; D remains unclear. The germline gives CDR1 ENHRY, CDR2 SYGVKD. This CDR3 has 12 residues. Trimming took 4 bases from V and 1 from J, leaving 4 bases between them. The CDR3 region is CAISGQNTEAFF. The CDR3 DNA reads as TGTGCCATCAGTGGTCAGAACACTGAAGCTTTCTTT.

The chain combines TRBV23-1 with TRBJ2-3, with TRBD2 as a possible D gene (6 bases). TRBV23-1 is placed among ORFs of uncertain function. V shed 2 bases and J shed 0 bases, with 9 bases lying between them. The CDR3 is 15 amino acids. CDR3 in DNA: TGCGCCAGCAGTCAAACTAGCCGTAGCACAGATACGCAGTATTTT. It encodes CASSQTSRSTDTQYF.